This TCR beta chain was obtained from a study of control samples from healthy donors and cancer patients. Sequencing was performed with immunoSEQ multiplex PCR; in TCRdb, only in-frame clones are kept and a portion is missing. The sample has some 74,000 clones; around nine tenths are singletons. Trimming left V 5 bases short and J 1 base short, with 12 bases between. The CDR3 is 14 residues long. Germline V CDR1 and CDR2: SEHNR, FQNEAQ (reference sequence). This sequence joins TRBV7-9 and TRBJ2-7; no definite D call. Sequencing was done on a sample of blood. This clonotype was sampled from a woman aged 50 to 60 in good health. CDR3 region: CASSPDFGSYEQYF. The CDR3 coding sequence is TGTGCCAGCAGCCCAGATTTCGGATCCTACGAGCAGTACTTC.